This T cell receptor (beta chain) was recovered during a study of cytomegalovirus exposure and HLA in healthy donors. Study-level findings and limits: Association with HLA alleles at 0.05 false discovery rate was found for 16,951 TCR beta sequences in a later analysis. When analyzed later, a missense DCLRE1C variant was found to be linked to TCR beta V- and J-gene trimming.

The CDR3 contains 13 residues. The germline CDR1 and CDR2 sequences are KGHSH and LQKENI. With 3 bases removed from V and 5 bases from J, the gap between germline ends came to 10 bases. PCR was performed using 60 Vbeta and 13 Jbeta primers. Sequencing was performed with immunoSEQ multiplex PCR; in TCRdb, only in-frame clones are kept and a portion is missing. The repertoire consists of fewer than 250,000 clones, with about 86% occurring once and the leading ten covering over 1.5%. Note on this clone: Its antigen is undetermined. Other nucleotide sequences from this sample produce the same CDR3.

The TCR was taken from a man in his forties in good health and CMV-seropositive. Sequencing was done on a sample of PBMCs. V is TRBV18 and J is TRBJ2-5; maybe TRBD2 (6 bases). The chain's CDR3 is CASSPPGRETQYF. CDR3 DNA sequence: TGTGCCAGCTCACCGCCAGGGAGGGAGACCCAGTACTTC. Filled out from reference TRBV18 and TRBJ2-5, the complete variable domain reads NAGVMQNPRHLVRRRGQEARLRCSPMKGHSHVYWYRQLPEEGLKFMVYLQKENIIDESGMPKERFSAEFPKEGPSILRIQQVVRGDSAAYFCASSPPGRETQYFGPGTRLLVL.